The clone carrying this T cell receptor beta chain showed up just a few times. What it recognizes is unknown. CDR1 and CDR2 from the germline V gene are SGHVS and FQNEAQ. The CDR3 length is 15 residues. The ends were cut back, 5 bases at V and 1 base at J, with 14 bases in the middle. A single record per CDR3 protein comes from TCRdb applying MiXCR to the reads. The data hold 200,000 to 300,000 distinct CDR3 sequences, with roughly an eighth observed a single time. This sample was included in a study of T cell repertoires in cytomegalovirus infection. Turning to the study itself: Public TCR beta signatures provided an indication of both CMV infection and a matching HLA type. Study-wide points: The ex vivo response was dominated by HLA-C-restricted CMV-specific TCR beta clonotypes. Summed public TCR beta family frequency identified CMV carriers bearing the relevant HLA.

This receptor was taken from a human donor in good health (CMV status not recorded). Some clones in this sample may be carry-over from other donors' samples. This chain joins TRBV7-8 and TRBJ1-1; the D gene is possibly TRBD1 (5 bases). The material sequenced was PBMCs. The DNA of the CDR3 is TGTGCCAGCAGCCAGGGCGGCAGGTCGAACACTGAAGCTTTCTTT. It translates to CASSQGGRSNTEAFF.